This TCR beta chain derives from a study of blood T cell repertoires in COVID-19. The CDR3 spans 13 residues. Germline CDR1 is LNHDA and CDR2 is SQIVND (reference sequence). V was cut by 3 bases and J by 7 bases, with 7 bases left in between. Here immunoSEQ multiplex PCR was the method, and the copy in TCRdb shows in-frame clones only, minus some. Of some 190,000 clones in the sample, about four fifths were seen once. The source of this sequence is a woman between 25 and 40 years old who had recovered from COVID-19. The material sequenced was PBMCs or T cells enriched from blood (not recorded which). V is TRBV19 and J is TRBJ2-6; D is ambiguous. The CDR3, as DNA: TGTGCCAGTAGTATGGCCGAAGCCAACGTCCTGACTTTC. It codes for CASSMAEANVLTF.